The clone carrying this T cell receptor beta chain has at least ten counts. A single record per CDR3 protein comes from TCRdb applying MiXCR to the 5' RACE reads. Among 62,000 or so distinct CDR3 sequences listed, approximately 22% were seen once. This receptor was obtained from a female donor with breast cancer. The specimen was memory CD4+ T cells sorted from a lymph node. Regarding subset: memory CD4+ T cells, CD4+CD45RO+CD25-.

The CDR3 sequence: CASSLDPGSFGEQFF. CDR3 bases: TGTGCCAGCAGCTTAGACCCCGGGAGCTTCGGTGAGCAGTTCTTC. The V call is TRBV7-2, the J call TRBJ2-1; weak D call: TRBD2 (6 bases). This CDR3 region has 15 residues. Germline CDR1 reads SGHTA; CDR2 reads FQGNSA. V was clipped by 1 base and J by 9 bases, with 16 bases between them. The full variable domain, rest sourced from reference TRBV7-2 and TRBJ2-1, is GAGVSQSPSNKVTEKGKDVELRCDPISGHTALYWYRQSLGQGLEFLIYFQGNSAPDKSGLPSDRFSAERTGGSVSTLTIQRTQQEDSAVYLCASSLDPGSFGEQFFGPGTRLTVL.